This T cell receptor (beta chain) was sequenced during a study of blood T cell repertoires in COVID-19 (dated by TCRdb to about 2020). For the study in its entirety: The collaborator samples originated in the United States, Italy and Spain and spanned the acute and convalescent phases of COVID-19. The material from the prospective study consisted of cDNA or gDNA derived from T cells, B-cell-depleted T cells, or PBMCs. The dataset comprised deeply sampled blood TCRbeta repertoires from subjects exposed to, actively infected with, or recovered from COVID-19. A freely available public database, intended as a resource for researchers studying the immune response to SARS-CoV-2, is where the repertoires were released. Samples came from the ongoing ImmuneRACE study (first 160 participants) plus 1,254 subjects from 6 global collaborators. The sample metadata nearly always contained a de-identified subject ID, COVID-19 status, age in years and sex. Where available, HLA class I and class II types were obtained from metadata supplied by the sample provider rather than from assay-based typing.

The collaborating institutions used their own protocols to collect whole blood in K2EDTA tubes. Collaborator samples were shipped for TCRbeta analysis as frozen whole blood, isolated PBMCs, or DNA extracted from either sample type. The research as a whole found: The quantity of clinical and demographic metadata differed by source and by participant and was supplied without curation.

The table lists this clone with a count of one. Its antigen is unknown. No much larger clonotype is one base removed from it; base qualities were not supplied. TCRbeta CDR3 regions were amplified from genomic DNA using the immunoSEQ Assay, a bias-controlled multiplex PCR. The authors' analysis ran thus. The number of nucleated cells in each sample was estimated by amplification of reference gene primers within the assay. To quantify the absolute abundance of each unique TCRbeta CDR3 rearrangement, sequence reads were collapsed and filtered. For each sample, productive Simpson clonality was calculated by taking the square root of Simpson's diversity index across productive rearrangements. TCRdb stores this immuneACCESS table with in-frame sequences only. Part of the clones is absent; in the studies checked, under half of the shortfall reflects unresolved V genes, and no reason is known for the rest. Clonal size and the V and J genes are those of that table, whereas D and trimming came from the DNA. Here the sample has about 140,000 clones; roughly 86% occur a single time. The ten most abundant clones make up roughly 8.7% of the sample.

CDR1 SGHNT and CDR2 YYREEE were looked up in the germline V gene (reference sequence). CDR3 length: 16 amino acids, cysteine to phenylalanine. CDR3 DNA only is kept here, 48 bases in frame from base 1. V is shortened by 2 bases, J by 2 bases, and the region joining them spans 13 bases. Source material: peripheral blood. The receptor comes from an older woman with acute or convalescent COVID-19. The chain couples TRBV5-4 to TRBJ2-2; tentative D gene TRBD1, with 5 bases matching. The DNA is as follows: TGTGCCAGCAGCTTACCGACAGTCCCTAACACCGGGGAGCTGTTTTTT. It translates to CASSLPTVPNTGELFF. Outside the CDR3, residues come from the reference TRBV5-4 and TRBJ2-2 proteins, so the full variable domain is: ETGVTQSPTHLIKTRGQQVTLRCSSQSGHNTVSWYQQALGQGPQFIFQYYREEENGRGNFPPRFSGLQFPNYSSELNVNALELDDSALYLCASSLPTVPNTGELFFGEGSRLTVL.